This T cell receptor (beta chain) was documented in a study of blood T cells in healthy people across ages. The authors isolated at least 6.5 million PBMCs per sample. In regard to this clonotype: What it recognizes is unknown.

Study results and limitations: Estimated diversity across one million T cells was deemed an underestimate.

Germline V gene lookup returns CDR1 SEHNR and CDR2 FQNEAQ (reference sequence). The CDR3 length is 15 residues. V lost 7 bases and J 6 bases, leaving 18 bases between the germline ends. The second PCR ran roughly 7 to 12 cycles with a sample-barcoded 5' primer and J-beta primers. TCRdb passed the 5' RACE reads through MiXCR, listing each CDR3 protein once. The sample includes nearly 800,000 distinct CDR3 sequences, roughly 25% of them seen just once. The sample was also linked to a second study, of T cells of mothers and their children. From that study: The TCR beta CDR3 read count exceeded 9.5 million for each mother and was about 2.8 million for each child.

This TCR derives from a boy between 5 and 17 years old in good health. Sequencing used blood. The chain is built from TRBV7-9 and TRBJ1-4, with D possibly being TRBD1 (5 bases). In DNA form, the CDR3 reads TGTGCCAGCATCTCCCACGGGGGAAGAGATGAAAAACTGTTTTTT. Translated: CASISHGGRDEKLFF.